One T cell receptor beta chain is described in this entry. These data originate in a study of shared clonotypes between healthy human individuals. Trimming pared 7 bases from V and 8 bases from J, leaving 11 bases between. CDR3 size: 11 residues. Germline V gene lookup returns CDR1 SEHNR and CDR2 FQNEAQ (reference sequence). Within Nashville, Tennessee resided all donors, each a Caucasian adult. The authors distributed each subset's genomic DNA evenly over several immunoSEQ plates. Each replicate PCR on the sorted subsets used approximately 200 ng DNA (roughly 27,000 T cell genomes). The protocol was immunoSEQ multiplex PCR, while the TCRdb copy is restricted to in-frame clones and leaves out a portion. The table lists approximately 710,000 clones, about nine tenths of them singletons.

Sequencing was done on a sample of memory CD8+ T cells from PBMCs. Sample subset: CD45RO+ cells pooled with CCR7-negative TemRA cells. This clonotype originated in a man aged 18 to 30 in good health. Some clones in this sample may be carry-over from other donors' samples. The rearrangement joins TRBV7-9 to TRBJ1-1; tentative D call: TRBD1 (6 bases). CDR3 region: CASTGGGEAFF. The CDR3 nucleotides are TGTGCCAGCACCGGGGGGGGCGAAGCTTTCTTT.